One and the same sample provided the 15 T cell receptor beta chains below, sequenced in a study of T cells in Graves' hyperthyroidism and ophthalmopathy. Using RNA transcripts as the source, TCR beta CDR3 regions were amplified. When the TCR CDR3 underwent first-round RT-PCR, the HTBI primer set was used. TCRdb analysed the multiplex PCR reads with MiXCR anew, one entry per CDR3 protein. Here the sample spans roughly 93,000 distinct CDR3 sequences, roughly 40% being singletons. The sample comprised peripheral blood or thyroid tissue (not recorded which). Source of these receptors: a woman in her twenties or thirties with Graves' hyperthyroidism.

The chain links TRBV7-8 to TRBJ1-3; D may be TRBD1 (5 bases). CDR3 length: 17 residues. Looked up from germline, CDR1 is SGHVS and CDR2 is FQNEAQ. V lost 1 base and J 7 bases, leaving 20 bases between the germline ends. This CDR3 is CASSLGSTTGGTNTIYF. The CDR3 nucleotides are TGTGCCAGCAGCTTAGGGTCCACAACTGGGGGTACCAACACCATATATTTT.

The table lists this clonotype with many counts. The chain has TRBV9 and TRBJ2-7; D gene unclear. V lost 4 bases to trimming and J lost 0 bases, with 14 bases between them. The CDR3 has 15 residues. The germline V gene has CDR1 SGDLS and CDR2 YYNGEE. For the CDR3, the DNA is TGTGCCAGCAGCTCCTCTGGCTCGAGCTCCTACGAGCAGTACTTC. This codes for CASSSSGSSSYEQYF.

This sequence joins TRBV20-1 and TRBJ2-5, with D unclear. The V gene lost 6 bases and the J gene lost 3 bases, with 8 bases spanning the gap. Germline V gene sequence: CDR1 DFQATT, CDR2 SNEGSKA (reference sequence). This CDR3 is 11 amino acids long. CDR3 in DNA: TGCAGTGCCTCGGAGAAAGAGACCCAGTACTTC. Protein sequence: CSASEKETQYF.

This clonotype was recorded many times. The gene calls are TRBV10-3 and TRBJ2-6; 8 positions match TRBD1. The CDR3 is 17 residues long. V gave up 4 bases and J gave up 3 bases; unmatched junction bases: 8. CDR1 is ENHRY and CDR2 is SYGVKD in the germline V gene. CDR3 nucleotides: TGTGCCATCAGTGGGCAGGGGGCGAACAATGGGGCCAACGTCCTGACTTTC. Translating it yields CAISGQGANNGANVLTF.

This clonotype has just a few counts. The V and J genes are TRBV6-1 and TRBJ1-2; tentative D call: TRBD1 (5 bases). Trimming shortened V by 5 bases and J by 12 bases, and 16 bases separated the two germline ends. The CDR3 length is 12 residues. Germline lookup yields CDR1 MNHNS and CDR2 SASEGT. The CDR3 nucleotides are TGTGCCAGCAGTTACAGACAGACTGGAAACACCTTC. This encodes CASSYRQTGNTF.

This clonotype was recorded only once. The gene calls are TRBV12-3 or TRBV12-4 and TRBJ1-2; no clear D gene. The CDR3 has 13 residues. V lost 2 bases, J lost 8 bases, and 12 bases lay in between. CDR3 sequence (DNA): TGTGCCAGCAGTTTAACTCTTGATTCGGGCTACACCTTC. It translates to CASSLTLDSGYTF.

This clonotype was seen repeatedly, ten times or more. The chain links TRBV5-8 to TRBJ2-5, with D perhaps matching TRBD1 (6 bases). The CDR3 length is 13 residues. The V and J ends lost 4 bases and 7 bases respectively, with 14 bases between them. Germline loops: CDR1 SGHTS, CDR2 YDEGEE. The DNA of the CDR3 is TGTGCCAGCAGCGTCGGACAGCAGGGGACCCAGTACTTC. It codes for CASSVGQQGTQYF.

This sequence joins TRBV15 and TRBJ1-5; D not resolved. This CDR3 spans 15 amino acids. From germline, CDR1 is LNHNV and CDR2 YYDKDF (reference sequence). Trimming removed 10 bases at V and 4 bases at J, with 20 bases between. CDR3 in amino acids: CASSDRERTNQPQHF. In nucleotides, the CDR3 is TGTGCCAGCAGTGATCGGGAGCGTACAAATCAGCCCCAGCATTTT.

This clonotype has ten or more counts. The chain links TRBV4-1 to TRBJ2-5; 8 bases line up with TRBD2. V was clipped by 1 base and J by 6 bases; unmatched bases: 10. CDR1 is MGHRA, CDR2 YSYEKL, per germline. The CDR3 is 16 amino acids. The CDR3 protein is CASSQVGGGPRQTQYF. In DNA, the CDR3 is TGCGCCAGCAGCCAAGTCGGGGGGGGGCCTAGACAGACCCAGTACTTC.

A few counts support this clonotype. The rearrangement uses TRBV29-1 and TRBJ1-2; no clear D gene. The CDR3 runs to 17 residues. V was cut by 1 base and J by 1 base, with 19 bases left in between. Germline CDR1 and CDR2: SQVTM and ANQGSEA. The CDR3, as DNA: TGCAGCGTTGAAGTAGGTAGAGTGACATCGGTTAACTATGGCTACACCTTC. Translating gives CSVEVGRVTSVNYGYTF.

This clonotype was seen ten or more times. The chain combines TRBV6-4 with TRBJ2-7, with a weak D call TRBD2 (6 bases). There are 13 residues in the CDR3. Trimming shortened V by 8 bases and J by 4 bases, and 15 bases separated the two germline ends. Germline V gives CDR1 MRHNA, CDR2 SNTAGT. The CDR3 region has the DNA TGTGCCAGCTGTAGTAGGAGGGTTTACGAGCAGTACTTC. This translates into CASCSRRVYEQYF.

This clonotype was detected a few times. The junction departs from germline at one end; a sequencing error may be responsible. The genes are TRBV10-1 and TRBJ2-5; 8 positions agree with TRBD2. The CDR3 loop spans 11 amino acids. Germline CDR1 is WNHNN and CDR2 is SYGVQD (reference sequence). CDR3 in DNA: TGTGCCAGTCTAGCGGGAGAGACCCAGTACTTC. Its protein product is CASLAGETQYF.

This clonotype was seen repeatedly, ten times or more. The chain carries TRBV7-9 and TRBJ1-3; D uncertain. The ends were cut back, 8 bases at V and 2 bases at J, with 13 bases in the middle. The CDR3 totals 14 residues. CDR1 is SEHNR, CDR2 FQNEAQ, per germline (reference sequence). This CDR3 is CASGTIWTGNTIYF. CDR3 nucleotides: TGTGCCAGCGGCACGATTTGGACTGGAAACACCATATATTTT. The full variable domain, completed using reference TRBV7-9 and TRBJ1-3, is DTGVSQNPRHKITKRGQNVTFRCDPISEHNRLYWYRQTLGQGPEFLTYFQNEAQLEKSRLLSDRFSAERPKGSFSTLEIQRTEQGDSAMYLCASGTIWTGNTIYFGEGSWLTVV.

This clonotype came up many times. The chain combines TRBV20-1 with TRBJ2-3; 7 bases line up with TRBD2. Germline loops: CDR1 DFQATT, CDR2 SNEGSKA (reference sequence). The CDR3 consists of 13 residues. V was clipped by 7 bases and J by 3 bases; unmatched bases: 7. The CDR3 DNA follows: TGCAGTGGGCGAGGGGAGGGTACAGATACGCAGTATTTT. This encodes CSGRGEGTDTQYF.

This clonotype is medium-sized within its sample. This rearrangement joins TRBV7-9 to TRBJ1-2; D uncertain. V was pared by 5 bases and J by 4 bases, with 14 bases between. CDR3 length: 14 amino acids. The germline V gene encodes CDR1 SEHNR and CDR2 FQNEAQ (reference sequence). The CDR3: CASSPALGSYGYTF. Written as DNA, the CDR3 is TGTGCCAGCAGCCCAGCTCTTGGGTCCTATGGCTACACCTTC. The whole variable domain, filled in from reference TRBV7-9 and TRBJ1-2, reads DTGVSQNPRHKITKRGQNVTFRCDPISEHNRLYWYRQTLGQGPEFLTYFQNEAQLEKSRLLSDRFSAERPKGSFSTLEIQRTEQGDSAMYLCASSPALGSYGYTFGSGTRLTVV.